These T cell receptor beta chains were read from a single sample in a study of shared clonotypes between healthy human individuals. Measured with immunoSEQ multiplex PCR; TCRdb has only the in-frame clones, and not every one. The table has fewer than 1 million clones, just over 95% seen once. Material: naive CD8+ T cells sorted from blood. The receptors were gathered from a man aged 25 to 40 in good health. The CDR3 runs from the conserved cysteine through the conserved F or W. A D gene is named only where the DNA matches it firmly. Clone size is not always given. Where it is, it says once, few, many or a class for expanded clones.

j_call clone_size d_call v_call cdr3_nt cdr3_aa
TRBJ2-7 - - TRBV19 TGTGCCAGTAGTATAGGATCCGGACCCTACGAGCAGTACTTC CASSIGSGPYEQYF
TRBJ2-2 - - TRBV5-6 TGTGCCAGCAGCTTTTGGGCGCGTGCAAACACCGGGGAGCTGTTTTTT CASSFWARANTGELFF
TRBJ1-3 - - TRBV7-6 TGTGCCAGCAGCTCCGCGCCTGGAAACACCATATATTTT CASSSAPGNTIYF
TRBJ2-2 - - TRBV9 TGTGCCAGCAGCGTAGTTCCTCAGGGATATTTAGAGAACACCGGGGAGCTGTTTTTT CASSVVPQGYLENTGELFF
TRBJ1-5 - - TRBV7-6 TGTGCCAGCAGCTTAGGTAGAGGGCAGATAAGCAATCAGCCCCAGCATTTT CASSLGRGQISNQPQHF
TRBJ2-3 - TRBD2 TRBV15 TGTGCCACCAGCAGAACGTCAGCGGGGGGCACAGATACGCAGTATTTT CATSRTSAGGTDTQYF
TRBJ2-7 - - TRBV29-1 TGCAGCGTTCGACCCGGACGGACCATGTACGAGCAGTACTTC CSVRPGRTMYEQYF
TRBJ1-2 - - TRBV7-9 TGTGCCAGCAGCCCCCATGCTAACTATGGCTACACCTTC CASSPHANYGYTF
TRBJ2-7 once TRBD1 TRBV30 TGTGCCTGGAGTAAGGGACAGGGATCCTACGAGCAGTACTTC CAWSKGQGSYEQYF
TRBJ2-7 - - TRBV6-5 TGTGCCAGCAGTTACAGGCAGGTTAACTCCTACGAGCAGTACTTC CASSYRQVNSYEQYF
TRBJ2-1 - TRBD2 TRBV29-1 TGCAGCGTTGAAGGGGCTAGCGGGAAATACAATGAGCAGTTCTTC CSVEGASGKYNEQFF
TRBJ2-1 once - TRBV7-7 TGTGCTAGCAGCCCTTCCGGGGCGGGAAGGAATTACAATGAGCAGTTCTTC CASSPSGAGRNYNEQFF
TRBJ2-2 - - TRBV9 TGTGCCAGCAGCGTAGTCCCGAGAGGCGGGGAGCTGTTTTTT CASSVVPRGGELFF
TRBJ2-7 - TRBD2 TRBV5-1 TGCGCCAGCAGCTTCCTCGGGAGGGTCCACGAGCAGTACTTC CASSFLGRVHEQYF
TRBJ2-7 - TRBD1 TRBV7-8 TGTGCCAGCAGCTCCACAGGGGGCGTAGGGTACGAGCAGTACTTC CASSSTGGVGYEQYF
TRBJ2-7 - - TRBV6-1 TGTGCCAGCAGTGTGGGGGGTAGCTACGAGCAGTACTTC CASSVGGSYEQYF
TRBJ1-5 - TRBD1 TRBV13 TGTGCCAGCAGCTCCGGAGGAGGGGGCAGAGATCAGCCCCAGCATTTT CASSSGGGGRDQPQHF
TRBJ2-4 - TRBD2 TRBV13 TGTGCCAGCAGCTTAAGAGCGGGACTAGCCAAAAACATTCAGTACTTC CASSLRAGLAKNIQYF
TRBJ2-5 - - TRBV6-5 TGTGCCAGCAGTTACGCAGGCAGACAAGAGACCCAGTACTTC CASSYAGRQETQYF
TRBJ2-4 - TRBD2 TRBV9 TGTGCCAGCAGCGTAGGGGTTAGCGGGGCCAAAAACATTCAGTACTTC CASSVGVSGAKNIQYF
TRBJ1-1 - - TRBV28 TGTGCCAGCAGCCCCAGAGCTTTCTTT CASSPRAFF
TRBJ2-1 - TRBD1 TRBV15 TGTGCCACCAGCAGAGTCCCCCACGGACAGGGTCTCTCCAATGAGCAGTTCTTC CATSRVPHGQGLSNEQFF
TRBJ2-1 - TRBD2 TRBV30 TGTGCCTGGAGTGTCGGACTAGACGTAGAGCAGTTCTTC CAWSVGLDVEQFF
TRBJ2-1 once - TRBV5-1 TGCGCCAGCAGCGGTACCTCATGGGACCCCCACAATGAGCAGTTCTTC CASSGTSWDPHNEQFF
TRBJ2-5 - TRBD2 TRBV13 TGTGCCAGCAGCTTAGTTAGCGGGAGTCGGCAAGAGACCCAGTACTTC CASSLVSGSRQETQYF
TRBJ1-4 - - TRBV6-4 TGTGCCAGCGTACGCCTTAGGGGCTGGTGTGAAAAACTGTTTTTT CASVRLRGWCEKLFF
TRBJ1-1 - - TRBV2 TGTGCCAGCAGTGTAGGCAGGGAAGCTTTCTTT CASSVGREAFF
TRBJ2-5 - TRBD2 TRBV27 TGTGCCAGCAGTTTAGTTCCCCCATCCGGACTAGCGGTCCCGGGCCAGTACTTC CASSLVPPSGLAVPGQYF
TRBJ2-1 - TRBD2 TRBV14 TGTGCCAGCAGCCAAGTTCGCTACCCGGGAGGGCCCTACAATGAGCAGTTCTTC CASSQVRYPGGPYNEQFF
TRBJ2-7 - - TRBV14 TGTGCCAGCAGCCAAGACGGGGGAGTCTACGAGCAGTACTTC CASSQDGGVYEQYF
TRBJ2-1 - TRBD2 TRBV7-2 TGTGCCAGCGCTAGCGGTCCCTACAATGAGCAGTTCTTC CASASGPYNEQFF
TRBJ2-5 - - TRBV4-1 TGCGCCAGCAGCCAAGATTGGGGCAATCAAGAGACCCAGTACTTC CASSQDWGNQETQYF
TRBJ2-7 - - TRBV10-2 TGCGCCAGCACTGGATCCTACGAGCAGTACTTC CASTGSYEQYF
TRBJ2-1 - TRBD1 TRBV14 TGTGCCAGCAGCCTGGGGACAGGGGTCGGGTGGGAGCAGTTCTTC CASSLGTGVGWEQFF
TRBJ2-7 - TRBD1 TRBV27 TGTGCCAGCAGTCACACGACAGGGGGGCCCTACGAGCAGTACTTC CASSHTTGGPYEQYF
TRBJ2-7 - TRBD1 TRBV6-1 TGTGCCAGCAGTGGAAGGGGGCAGGGGACCTCCTACGAGCAGTACTTC CASSGRGQGTSYEQYF
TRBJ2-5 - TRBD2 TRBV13 TGTGCCAGCAGCTTCTTTAGCGGGAGGGCCTTGGAGACCCAGTACTTC CASSFFSGRALETQYF
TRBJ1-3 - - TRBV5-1 TGCGCCAGCAGCTGGGGCCAGGGGTCTTCTGGAAACACCATATATTTT CASSWGQGSSGNTIYF
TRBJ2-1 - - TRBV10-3 TGTGCCATCTCATCCCGGATGGATGAGCAGTTCTTC CAISSRMDEQFF
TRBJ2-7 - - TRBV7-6 TGTGCCAGCAGCTTAGCCCACGAACCATGGAACGAGCAGTACTTC CASSLAHEPWNEQYF
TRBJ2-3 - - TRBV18 TGTGCCAGCTCACCAGAGACAGGGAGGCCAGATACGCAGTATTTT CASSPETGRPDTQYF
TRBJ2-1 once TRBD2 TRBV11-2 TGTGCCAGCGGACCTCTAGCGGGAGTCTCCTACAATGAGCAGTTCTTC CASGPLAGVSYNEQFF
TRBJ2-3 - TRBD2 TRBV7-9 TGTGCCAGCAGCACATTAGCGGGAGGCGTAGATACGCAGTATTTT CASSTLAGGVDTQYF
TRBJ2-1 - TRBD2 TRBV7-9 TGTGCCAGCAGCCCTTCGTGGGGCGGGAGTCGCGATGAGCAGTTCTTC CASSPSWGGSRDEQFF
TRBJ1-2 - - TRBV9 TGTGCCAGCAGCGTAGAGGACGGGCCTAACTATGGCTACACCTTC CASSVEDGPNYGYTF